This T cell receptor (beta chain) was captured in a study of identical twins. Study observations and caveats: Abundant beta clonotypes from cord blood bore fewer insertions; memory repertoires lacked this pattern.

As regards this clonotype: Its specificity is not known.

V shed 2 bases and J shed 0 bases, with 5 bases lying between them. The CDR3 loop spans 14 amino acids. Per germline, CDR1 WSHSY and CDR2 SAAADI. TCRdb reprocessed the 5' RACE reads with MiXCR, giving one entry per CDR3 protein. Of approximately 500,000 distinct CDR3 sequences listed, approximately 24% are singletons. These data are also associated with another study on T cells expressing NK-cell markers.

The material sequenced was CD4+ T cells sorted from blood. The sequence derives from a woman aged 18-29 years in good health. This chain joins TRBV10-2 and TRBJ2-1; D is unresolved. CDR3 sequence: CASSEDNSYNEQFF. The CDR3 nucleotides read TGCGCCAGCAGTGAGGACAACTCCTACAATGAGCAGTTCTTC.